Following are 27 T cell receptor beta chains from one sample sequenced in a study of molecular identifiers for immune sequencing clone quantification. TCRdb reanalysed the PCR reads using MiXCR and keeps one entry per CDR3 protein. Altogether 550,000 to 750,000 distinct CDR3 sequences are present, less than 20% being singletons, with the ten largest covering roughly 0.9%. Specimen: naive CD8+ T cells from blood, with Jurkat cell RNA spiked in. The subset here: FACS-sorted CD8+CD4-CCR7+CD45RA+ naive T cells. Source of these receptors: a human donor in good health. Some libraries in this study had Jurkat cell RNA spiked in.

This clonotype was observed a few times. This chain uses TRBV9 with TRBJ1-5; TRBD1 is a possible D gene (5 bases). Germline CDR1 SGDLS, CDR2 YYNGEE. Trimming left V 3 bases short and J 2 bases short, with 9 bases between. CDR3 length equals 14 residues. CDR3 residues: CASSAGFGNQPQHF. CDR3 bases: TGTGCCAGCAGCGCAGGGTTTGGCAATCAGCCCCAGCATTTT.

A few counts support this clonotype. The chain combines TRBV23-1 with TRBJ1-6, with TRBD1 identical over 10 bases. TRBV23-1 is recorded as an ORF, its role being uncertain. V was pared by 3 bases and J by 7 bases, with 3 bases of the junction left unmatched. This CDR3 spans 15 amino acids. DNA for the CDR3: TGCGCCAGCAGTCATCTGGACAGGGGGAATTCACCCCTCCACTTT. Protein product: CASSHLDRGNSPLHF.

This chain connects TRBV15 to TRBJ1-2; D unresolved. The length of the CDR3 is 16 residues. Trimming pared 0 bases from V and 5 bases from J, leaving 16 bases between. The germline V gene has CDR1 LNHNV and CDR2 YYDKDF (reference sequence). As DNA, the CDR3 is TGTGCCACCAGCAGAGATACATTGTCCGCGGGATATGGCTACACCTTC. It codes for CATSRDTLSAGYGYTF.

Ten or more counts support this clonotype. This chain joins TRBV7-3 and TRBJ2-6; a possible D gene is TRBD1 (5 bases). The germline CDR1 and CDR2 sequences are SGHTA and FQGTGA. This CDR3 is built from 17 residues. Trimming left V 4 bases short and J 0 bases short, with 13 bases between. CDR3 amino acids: CASSSLPTVSGANVLTF. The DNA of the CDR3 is TGTGCCAGCAGCTCCCTACCGACAGTCTCTGGGGCCAACGTCCTGACTTTC.

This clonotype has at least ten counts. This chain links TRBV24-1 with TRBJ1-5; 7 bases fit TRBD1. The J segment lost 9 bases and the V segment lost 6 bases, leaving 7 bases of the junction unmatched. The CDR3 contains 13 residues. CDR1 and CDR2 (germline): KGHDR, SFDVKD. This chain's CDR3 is CATSNRGLGPQHF. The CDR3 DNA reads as TGTGCCACCAGTAACAGGGGTTTAGGGCCCCAGCATTTT.

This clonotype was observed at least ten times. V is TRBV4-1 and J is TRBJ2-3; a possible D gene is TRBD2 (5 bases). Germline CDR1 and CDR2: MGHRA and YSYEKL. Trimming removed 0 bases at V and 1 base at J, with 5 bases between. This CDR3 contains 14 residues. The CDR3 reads CASSQERGTDTQYF. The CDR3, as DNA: TGCGCCAGCAGCCAAGAGCGGGGCACAGATACGCAGTATTTT.

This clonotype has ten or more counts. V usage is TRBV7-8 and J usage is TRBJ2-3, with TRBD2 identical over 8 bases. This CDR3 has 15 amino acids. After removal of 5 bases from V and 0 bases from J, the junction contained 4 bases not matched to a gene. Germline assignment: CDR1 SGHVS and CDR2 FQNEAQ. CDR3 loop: CASSLSGVSTDTQYF. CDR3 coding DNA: TGTGCCAGCAGCCTTAGCGGGGTTAGCACAGATACGCAGTATTTT.

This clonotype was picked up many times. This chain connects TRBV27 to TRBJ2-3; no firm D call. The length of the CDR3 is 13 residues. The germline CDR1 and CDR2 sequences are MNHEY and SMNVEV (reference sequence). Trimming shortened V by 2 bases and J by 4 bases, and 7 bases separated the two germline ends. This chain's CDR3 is CASSLSPSDTQYF. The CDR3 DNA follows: TGTGCCAGCAGTTTAAGCCCGTCAGATACGCAGTATTTT.

The DNA of the CDR3 is TGTGCCAGTGAACAGGGCACTCAGCCCCAGCATTTT. This encodes CASEQGTQPQHF. This sequence joins TRBV19 and TRBJ1-5; a weak D match, TRBD1 (6 bases). Germline values: CDR1 LNHDA, CDR2 SQIVND (reference sequence). V was clipped by 8 bases and J by 6 bases, with 11 bases between them. The CDR3 totals 12 residues.

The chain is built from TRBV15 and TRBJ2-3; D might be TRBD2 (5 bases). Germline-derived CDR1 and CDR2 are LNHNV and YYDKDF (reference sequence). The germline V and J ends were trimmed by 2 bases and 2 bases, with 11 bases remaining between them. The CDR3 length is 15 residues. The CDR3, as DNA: TGTGCCACCAGCAGACCGAGGGATCTCACAGATACGCAGTATTTT. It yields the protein CATSRPRDLTDTQYF. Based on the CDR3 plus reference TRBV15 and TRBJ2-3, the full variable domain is DAMVIQNPRYQVTQFGKPVTLSCSQTLNHNVMYWYQQKSSQAPKLLFHYYDKDFNNEADTPDNFQSRRPNTSFCFLDIRSPGLGDTAMYLCATSRPRDLTDTQYFGPGTRLTVL.

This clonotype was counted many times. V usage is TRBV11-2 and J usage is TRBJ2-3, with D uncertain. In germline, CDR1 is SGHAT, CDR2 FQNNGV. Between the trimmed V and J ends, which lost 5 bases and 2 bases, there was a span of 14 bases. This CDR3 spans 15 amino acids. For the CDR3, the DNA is TGTGCCAGCAGCCCGAATAAATGGACCACAGATACGCAGTATTTT. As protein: CASSPNKWTTDTQYF. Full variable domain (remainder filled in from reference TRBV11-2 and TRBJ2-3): EAGVAQSPRYKIIEKRQSVAFWCNPISGHATLYWYQQILGQGPKLLIQFQNNGVVDDSQLPKDRFSAERLKGVDSTLKIQPAKLEDSAVYLCASSPNKWTTDTQYFGPGTRLTVL.

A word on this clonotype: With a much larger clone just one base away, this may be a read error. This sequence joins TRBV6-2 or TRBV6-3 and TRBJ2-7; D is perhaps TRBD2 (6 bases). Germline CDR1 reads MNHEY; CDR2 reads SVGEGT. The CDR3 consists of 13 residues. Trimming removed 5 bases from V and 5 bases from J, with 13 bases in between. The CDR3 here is CASSGGTHHEQYF. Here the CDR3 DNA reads TGTGCCAGCAGTGGAGGGACTCACCACGAGCAGTACTTC.

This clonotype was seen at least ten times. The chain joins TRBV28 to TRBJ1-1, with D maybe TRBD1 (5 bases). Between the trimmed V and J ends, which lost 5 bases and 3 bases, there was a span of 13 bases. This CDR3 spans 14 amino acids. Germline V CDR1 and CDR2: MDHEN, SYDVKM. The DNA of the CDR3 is TGTGCCAGCAGTATTGGGACGGCTCACACTGAAGCTTTCTTT. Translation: CASSIGTAHTEAFF.

The CDR3 nucleotides are TGTGCCAGCAGTTTGGGCCTACTACTAGCGGGGGGACTCACAGATACGCAGTATTTT. Translating it yields CASSLGLLLAGGLTDTQYF. The chain carries TRBV12-3 or TRBV12-4 and TRBJ2-3; 12 nucleotides align to TRBD2. V lost 3 bases and J lost 2; bases outside the gene matches: 12. The CDR3 is 19 amino acids.

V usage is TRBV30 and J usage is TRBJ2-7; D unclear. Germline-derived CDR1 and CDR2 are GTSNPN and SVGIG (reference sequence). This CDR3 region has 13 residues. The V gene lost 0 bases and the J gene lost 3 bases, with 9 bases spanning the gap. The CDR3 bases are TGTGCCTGGAGTGTCGGAACGGGCTACGAGCAGTACTTC. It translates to CAWSVGTGYEQYF.

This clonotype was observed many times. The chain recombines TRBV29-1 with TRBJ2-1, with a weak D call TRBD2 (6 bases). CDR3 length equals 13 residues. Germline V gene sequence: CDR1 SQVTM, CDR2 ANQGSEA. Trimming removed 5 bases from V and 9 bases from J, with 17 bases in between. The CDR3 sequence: CSVLWRANGEQFF. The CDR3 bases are TGCAGCGTTTTGTGGAGGGCTAACGGTGAGCAGTTCTTC.

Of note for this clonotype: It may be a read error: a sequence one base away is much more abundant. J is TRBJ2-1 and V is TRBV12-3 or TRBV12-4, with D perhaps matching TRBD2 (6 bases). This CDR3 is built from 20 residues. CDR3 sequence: CASRSDLGTGERSSYSEQFF. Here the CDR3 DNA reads TGTGCCAGCAGAAGTGATTTGGGGACTGGAGAAAGGAGCTCCTACAGTGAGCAGTTCTTC.

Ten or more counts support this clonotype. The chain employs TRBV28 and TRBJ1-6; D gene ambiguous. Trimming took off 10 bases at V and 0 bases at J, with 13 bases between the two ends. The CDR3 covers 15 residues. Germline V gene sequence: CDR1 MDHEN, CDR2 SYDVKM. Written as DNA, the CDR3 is TGTGCCACCCAGACGGACGGCTCCTATAATTCACCCCTCCACTTT. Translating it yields CATQTDGSYNSPLHF.

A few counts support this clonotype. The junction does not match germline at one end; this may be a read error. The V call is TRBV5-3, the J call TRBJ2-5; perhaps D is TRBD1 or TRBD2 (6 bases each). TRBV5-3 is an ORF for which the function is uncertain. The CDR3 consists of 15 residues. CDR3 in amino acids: CASSLRTAGGETQYF. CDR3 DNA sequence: TGTGCCAGCAGCTTGCGGACAGCCGGAGGGGAGACCCAGTACTTC.

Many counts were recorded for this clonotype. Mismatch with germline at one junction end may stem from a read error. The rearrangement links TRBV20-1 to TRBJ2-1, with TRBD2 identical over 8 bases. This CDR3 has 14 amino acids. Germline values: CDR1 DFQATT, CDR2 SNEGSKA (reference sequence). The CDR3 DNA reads TGCAGTGCGAGAGAACTAGCGGACTACAATGAGCAGTTCTTC. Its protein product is CSARELADYNEQFF.

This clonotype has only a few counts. CDR3 loop: CATSDSVAYEQYF. CDR3 bases: TGTGCCACCAGTGACAGTGTAGCCTACGAGCAGTACTTC. The chain links TRBV24-1 to TRBJ2-7; D unresolved. The CDR3 length is 13 residues. With 4 bases removed from V and 2 bases from J, the gap between germline ends came to 8 bases. Per the germline V gene, CDR1 is KGHDR and CDR2 is SFDVKD.

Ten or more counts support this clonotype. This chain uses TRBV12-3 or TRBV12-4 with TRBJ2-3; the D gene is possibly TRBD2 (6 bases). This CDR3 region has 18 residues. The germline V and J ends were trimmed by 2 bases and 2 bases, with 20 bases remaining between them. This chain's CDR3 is CASSLRPWGSGFTDTQYF. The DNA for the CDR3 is TGTGCCAGCAGTTTACGCCCGTGGGGTAGCGGATTCACAGATACGCAGTATTTT.

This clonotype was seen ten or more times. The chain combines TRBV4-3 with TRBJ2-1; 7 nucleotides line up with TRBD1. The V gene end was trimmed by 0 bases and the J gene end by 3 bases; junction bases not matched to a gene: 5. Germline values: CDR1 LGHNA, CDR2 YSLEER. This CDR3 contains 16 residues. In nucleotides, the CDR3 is TGCGCCAGCAGCCAAGATGGGACAGAGATCTACAATGAGCAGTTCTTC. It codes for CASSQDGTEIYNEQFF.

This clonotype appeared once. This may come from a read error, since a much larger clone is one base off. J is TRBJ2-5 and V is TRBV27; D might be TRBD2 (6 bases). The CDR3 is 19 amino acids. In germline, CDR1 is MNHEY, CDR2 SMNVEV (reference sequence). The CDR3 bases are TGTGTCAGCAGTTTATCGGGGTATTTGTTACTTAGCGGCCAAGAGACCCAGTACTTC. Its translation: CVSSLSGYLLLSGQETQYF.

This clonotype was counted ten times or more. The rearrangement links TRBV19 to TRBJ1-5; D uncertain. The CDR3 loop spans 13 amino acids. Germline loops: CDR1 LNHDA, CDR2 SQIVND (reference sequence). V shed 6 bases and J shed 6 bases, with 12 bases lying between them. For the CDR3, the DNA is TGTGCCAGTAGCCCCTCCGCGGGTCAGCCCCAGCATTTT. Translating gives CASSPSAGQPQHF.

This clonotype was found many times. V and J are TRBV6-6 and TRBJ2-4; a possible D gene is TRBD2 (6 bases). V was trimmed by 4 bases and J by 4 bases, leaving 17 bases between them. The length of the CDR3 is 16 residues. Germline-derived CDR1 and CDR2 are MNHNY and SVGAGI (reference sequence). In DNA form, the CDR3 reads TGTGCCAGCAGTTCGCCGGGACTGAACGTAAAAAACATTCAGTACTTC. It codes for CASSSPGLNVKNIQYF.

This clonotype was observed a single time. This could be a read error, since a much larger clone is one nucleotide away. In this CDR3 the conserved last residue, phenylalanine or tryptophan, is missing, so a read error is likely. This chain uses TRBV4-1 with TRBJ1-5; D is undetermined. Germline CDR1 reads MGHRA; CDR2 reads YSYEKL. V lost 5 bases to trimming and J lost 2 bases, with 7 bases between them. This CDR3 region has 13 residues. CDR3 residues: CASSMDGNQPQHL. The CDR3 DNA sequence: TGCGCCAGCAGCATGGATGGCAATCAGCCCCAGCATCTT.